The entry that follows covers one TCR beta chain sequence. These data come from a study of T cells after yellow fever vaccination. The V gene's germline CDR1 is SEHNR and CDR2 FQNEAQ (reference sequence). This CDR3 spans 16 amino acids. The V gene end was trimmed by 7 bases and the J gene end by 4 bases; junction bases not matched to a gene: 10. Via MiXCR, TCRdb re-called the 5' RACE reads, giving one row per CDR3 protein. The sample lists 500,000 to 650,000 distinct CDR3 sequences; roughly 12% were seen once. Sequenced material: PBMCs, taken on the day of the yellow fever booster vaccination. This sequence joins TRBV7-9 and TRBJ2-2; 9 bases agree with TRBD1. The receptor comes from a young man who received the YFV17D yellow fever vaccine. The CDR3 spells CASNLQGTGSTGELFF. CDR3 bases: TGTGCCAGCAACCTACAGGGGACAGGGAGCACCGGGGAGCTGTTTTTT.